The clone carrying this T cell receptor (beta chain) was detected ten times or more. The V gene lost 3 bases and the J gene lost 4 bases, with 10 bases spanning the gap. Germline loops: CDR1 LNHDA, CDR2 SQIVND (reference sequence). There are 14 residues in the CDR3. This specimen comes from a study of Graves' ophthalmopathy and Graves' hyperthyroidism. The study amplified TCR beta CDR3 regions using RNA transcripts. An opening RT-PCR round employed HTBI primers and preceded a second-round multiplex PCR. From the multiplex PCR reads, TCRdb called clonotypes with MiXCR, one entry per CDR3 protein. The sample consists of about 740,000 distinct CDR3 sequences, roughly 40% of them appearing once.

This receptor was identified in an adult man with Graves' ophthalmopathy. The sample comprised peripheral blood. This chain joins TRBV19 and TRBJ1-5; maybe TRBD1 (6 bases). This chain's CDR3 is CASSIGQRNQPQHF. As DNA, the CDR3 is TGTGCCAGTAGTATCGGACAGAGAAATCAGCCCCAGCATTTT.